This TCR beta chain stems from a study of T cell repertoires in cytomegalovirus infection. At the level of the study: An indication of both CMV infection and matching HLA type came from public TCR beta signatures.

The germline V gene encodes CDR1 SQVTM and CDR2 ANQGSEA. Trimming took 5 bases from V and 0 from J, leaving 13 bases between them. The CDR3 is 14 residues long. Study results and limitations: CMV carriers having the relevant HLA were flagged by cumulative public TCR beta family frequency. It was HLA-C-restricted CMV-specific TCR beta clonotypes that dominated the response ex vivo.

Points on this clonotype: What it recognizes is unknown.

TCRdb itself ran the reads through MiXCR, one entry per CDR3 protein. There are hundreds of thousands of distinct CDR3 sequences in the sample; 24% occur only once, and approximately 8.2% lies in the top ten. The sample consisted of CD8+ T cells from PBMCs. This chain joins TRBV29-1 and TRBJ1-1; D not certain. The clonotype was recovered from a human donor in good health (CMV status not recorded). Some clones in this sample may be carry-over from other donors' samples. The CDR3: CSVCESHMNTEAFF. The CDR3 bases are TGCAGCGTTTGTGAAAGCCACATGAACACTGAAGCTTTCTTT.